These T cell receptor beta chains were read from a single sample in a study of T-cell memory formation after mild COVID-19. MiXCR, applied by TCRdb to the 5' RACE reads, yields one record per CDR3 protein. Of about 110,000 distinct CDR3 sequences in the sample, roughly 12% are singletons; the top ten hold about 27%. The material sequenced was PBMCs or a T cell subset sorted from them (not recorded which). These receptors came from an adult woman who had mild COVID-19 (a few samples of this study predate the infection). Cell type and time point are not known. Each CDR3 is given with its conserved first and last residue. D genes are given only for firm matches. Clone sizes are given selectively: once, few, many, or a class where the clone is expanded.

TRBV6-2/TRBV6-3	TRBD2	TRBJ2-1	few	CASIRSGGPYNEQFF	TGTGCCAGCATTAGGTCGGGAGGCCCCTACAATGAGCAGTTCTTC
TRBV6-1	TRBD2	TRBJ2-5	-	CASSLAGEGEETQYF	TGTGCCAGCAGTCTAGCGGGAGAGGGGGAAGAGACCCAGTACTTC
TRBV7-8	-	TRBJ2-3	-	CASSLVYRDQGTDTQYF	TGTGCCAGCAGCTTAGTGTATCGGGACCAAGGTACAGATACGCAGTATTTT
TRBV7-2	TRBD2	TRBJ2-7	-	CASSSSGTSGLYEQYF	TGTGCCAGCAGCTCGAGTGGGACTAGCGGGTTATACGAGCAGTACTTC
TRBV7-8	TRBD2	TRBJ2-3	many	CASSPGLAESTDTQYF	TGTGCCAGCAGCCCGGGACTAGCGGAAAGCACAGATACGCAGTATTTT
TRBV6-5	-	TRBJ1-1	-	CASSPRVLMNTEAFF	TGTGCCAGCAGCCCTCGAGTCCTCATGAACACTGAAGCTTTCTTT
TRBV25-1	-	TRBJ2-1	few	CASSDNEQFF	TGTGCCAGCAGTGATAATGAGCAGTTCTTC
TRBV27	-	TRBJ2-2	-	CASSFTGGSINTGELFF	TGTGCCAGCAGCTTTACTGGTGGGAGCATAAACACCGGGGAGCTGTTTTTT
TRBV7-9	TRBD2	TRBJ2-3	-	CASWTSGYSTDTQYF	TGTGCCAGCTGGACTAGCGGGTATTCCACAGATACGCAGTATTTT
TRBV5-1	TRBD1	TRBJ1-2	-	CASSAGQGERISYGYTF	TGCGCCAGCAGCGCGGGACAGGGGGAAAGAATTTCCTATGGCTACACCTTC
TRBV7-2	-	TRBJ2-3	-	CASSIRFLADTQYF	TGTGCCAGCAGCATTCGATTCCTCGCAGATACGCAGTATTTT
TRBV7-9	-	TRBJ2-1	few	CASSPIGQDEQFF	TGTGCCAGCAGCCCCATTGGGCAGGATGAGCAGTTCTTC
TRBV7-9	-	TRBJ2-7	-	CASSFPAHEQYF	TGTGCCAGCAGCTTCCCCGCCCACGAGCAGTACTTC
TRBV3-1	-	TRBJ1-2	few	CASSQSLGGYTF	TGTGCCAGCAGCCAGAGCCTCGGGGGCTACACCTTC
TRBV4-3	TRBD2	TRBJ2-2	few	CASSQKRSLSLAVTGELFF	TGCGCCAGCAGCCAGAAAAGGTCTTTATCACTAGCGGTCACCGGGGAGCTGTTTTTT
TRBV4-1	-	TRBJ1-5	many	CASSQGWGGNQPQHF	TGCGCCAGCAGCCAAGGTTGGGGGGGGAACCAGCCCCAGCATTTT
TRBV29-1	TRBD2	TRBJ2-7	few	CSVEVLREEFGTYEQYF	TGCAGCGTTGAAGTCTTGCGGGAGGAATTCGGAACCTACGAGCAGTACTTC
TRBV4-1	-	TRBJ2-5	-	CASSHDGGRETQYF	TGCGCCAGCAGCCACGACGGGGGGCGAGAGACCCAGTACTTC
TRBV7-9	-	TRBJ1-2	-	CASSLAFIYGYTF	TGTGCCAGCAGTTTAGCTTTTATCTATGGCTACACCTTC
TRBV6-5	TRBD2	TRBJ2-2	-	CASSYSLAGVATGELFF	TGTGCCAGCAGTTACTCCCTAGCGGGGGTCGCCACCGGGGAGCTGTTTTTT
TRBV4-1	-	TRBJ2-5	few	CASSQEPPVDYQETQYF	TGCGCCAGCAGCCAAGAACCTCCCGTTGACTACCAAGAGACCCAGTACTTC
TRBV15	TRBD2	TRBJ2-5	many	CATSRASGGETQYF	TGTGCCACCAGCAGAGCTAGCGGGGGAGAGACCCAGTACTTC
TRBV20-1	TRBD1	TRBJ2-7	-	CSAPKRIRDRESYEQYF	TGCAGTGCTCCCAAAAGAATCCGGGACAGGGAGTCCTACGAGCAGTACTTC
TRBV6-5	-	TRBJ2-3	many	CASSTTSTDTQYF	TGTGCCAGCAGCACCACTAGTACCGATACGCAGTATTTT
TRBV23-1	-	TRBJ2-3	-	CASSQRQYF	TGCGCCAGCAGTCAAAGGCAGTATTTT
TRBV15	-	TRBJ2-3	few	CATSRERGTDTQYF	TGTGCCACCAGCAGAGAAAGAGGCACAGATACGCAGTATTTT
TRBV7-7	-	TRBJ2-2	many	CASSLSQAGANTGELFF	TGTGCTAGCAGCTTATCTCAAGCGGGCGCGAACACCGGGGAGCTGTTTTTT
TRBV9	-	TRBJ1-2	-	CASSVGGRANGYTF	TGTGCCAGCAGCGTAGGGGGCAGGGCGAATGGCTACACCTTC
TRBV12-3/TRBV12-4	TRBD1	TRBJ1-2	-	CASIHEGTGEGYTF	TGTGCCAGCATCCACGAGGGGACAGGGGAAGGCTACACCTTC
TRBV4-3	-	TRBJ2-7	-	CASSPPGAYEQYF	TGCGCCAGCAGCCCCCCGGGTGCTTACGAGCAGTACTTC
TRBV14	-	TRBJ2-2	-	CASSLASNTGELFF	TGTGCCAGCAGCCTAGCGAGCAACACCGGGGAGCTGTTTTTT
TRBV4-3	-	TRBJ2-7	-	CASSQEVGPSYEQYF	TGCGCCAGCAGCCAAGAGGTCGGGCCCTCCTACGAGCAGTACTTC
TRBV9	-	TRBJ1-2	-	CASRGGRLRGYTF	TGTGCCAGCAGAGGCGGGCGCCTACGGGGCTACACCTTC
TRBV12-3/TRBV12-4	TRBD2	TRBJ2-5	-	CASSLAGAMYQETQYF	TGTGCCAGCAGTCTAGCGGGGGCCATGTACCAAGAGACCCAGTACTTC
TRBV4-3	TRBD2	TRBJ2-7	-	CASSQTGTSLYEQYF	TGCGCCAGCAGCCAAACCGGGACTAGTCTCTACGAGCAGTACTTC
TRBV7-9	-	TRBJ2-7	few	CASSPSGFPHEQYF	TGTGCCAGCAGTCCCTCAGGGTTCCCCCACGAGCAGTACTTC
TRBV7-3	-	TRBJ2-1	few	CASSFGGGAYNEQFF	TGTGCCAGCAGCTTCGGGGGAGGCGCCTACAATGAGCAGTTCTTC
TRBV7-9	-	TRBJ2-7	-	CASSFRDEPYEQYF	TGTGCCAGCAGCTTTCGTGATGAGCCCTACGAGCAGTACTTC
TRBV14	-	TRBJ1-1	-	CASSQVQGPPTEAFF	TGTGCCAGCAGCCAGGTACAGGGCCCACCTACTGAAGCTTTCTTT
TRBV20-1	-	TRBJ2-7	few	CSALLRAPGGLGYEQYF	TGCAGTGCCCTGTTGAGGGCGCCAGGGGGGTTAGGGTACGAGCAGTACTTC
TRBV12-3/TRBV12-4	TRBD2	TRBJ2-3	few	CASISSGDLAGSQYF	TGTGCCAGCATTTCGAGCGGGGACCTCGCGGGCTCGCAGTATTTT
TRBV6-6	-	TRBJ2-2	-	CASSYSIQTEGGELFF	TGTGCCAGCAGTTACTCGATCCAGACGGAGGGCGGGGAGCTGTTTTTT
TRBV25-1	TRBD1	TRBJ1-1	few	CASTLTGIPEAFF	TGTGCCAGCACATTGACAGGGATCCCTGAAGCTTTCTTT
TRBV7-8	TRBD2	TRBJ2-2	-	CASSWGLAGGYGGELFF	TGTGCCAGCAGTTGGGGACTAGCGGGAGGATATGGCGGGGAGCTGTTTTTT
TRBV7-2	TRBD2	TRBJ2-1	-	CASSSTSGGAHNEQFF	TGTGCCAGCAGCTCGACTAGCGGGGGGGCCCACAATGAGCAGTTCTTC
TRBV5-4	TRBD2	TRBJ2-1	few	CASSHGGSGANEQFF	TGTGCCAGCAGCCACGGCGGTAGCGGGGCCAATGAGCAGTTCTTC
TRBV7-9	TRBD2	TRBJ2-1	few	CASSPLAGLTNEQFF	TGTGCCAGCAGCCCCCTAGCGGGGTTGACCAATGAGCAGTTCTTC
TRBV7-8	-	TRBJ2-6	few	CASSLPDGGSGANVLTF	TGTGCCAGCAGCTTACCGGACGGAGGATCTGGGGCCAACGTCCTGACTTTC
TRBV7-3	-	TRBJ2-1	-	CASSFRAGSSYNEQFF	TGTGCCAGCAGCTTTAGGGCGGGGAGCTCCTACAATGAGCAGTTCTTC
TRBV9	TRBD2	TRBJ2-1	few	CASMAGGSPYNEQFF	TGTGCCAGCATGGCGGGAGGGAGCCCCTACAATGAGCAGTTCTTC
TRBV7-2	-	TRBJ2-7	few	CASSLTGPYYEQYF	TGTGCCAGCAGCCTTACCGGGCCCTACTACGAGCAGTACTTC
TRBV19	-	TRBJ2-1	-	CASSMTVEYNEQFF	TGTGCCAGTAGTATGACAGTGGAGTACAATGAGCAGTTCTTC
TRBV29-1	-	TRBJ1-2	-	CSVESPRFGYTF	TGCAGCGTTGAGAGTCCCCGCTTCGGCTACACCTTC